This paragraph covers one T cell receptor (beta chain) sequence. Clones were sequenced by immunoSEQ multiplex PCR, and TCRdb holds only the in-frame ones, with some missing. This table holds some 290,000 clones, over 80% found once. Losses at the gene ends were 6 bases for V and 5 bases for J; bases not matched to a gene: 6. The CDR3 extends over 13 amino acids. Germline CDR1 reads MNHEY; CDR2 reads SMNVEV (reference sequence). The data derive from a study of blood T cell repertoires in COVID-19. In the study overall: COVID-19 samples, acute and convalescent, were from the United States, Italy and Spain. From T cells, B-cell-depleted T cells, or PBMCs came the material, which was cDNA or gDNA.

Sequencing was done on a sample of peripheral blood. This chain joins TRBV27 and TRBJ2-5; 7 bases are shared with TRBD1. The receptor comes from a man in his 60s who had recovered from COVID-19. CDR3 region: CASSRGQLETQYF. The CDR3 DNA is TGTGCCAGCAGCAGGGGACAGCTGGAGACCCAGTACTTC.